Each of the 31 T cell receptor beta chains below was sequenced from the same sample in a study of T-cell reconstitution after alpha-beta-depleted transplantation in children. A TCRbeta library incorporating unique molecular identifiers was prepared. TCRdb passed the PCR reads through MiXCR, listing each CDR3 protein once. Among tens of thousands of distinct CDR3 sequences, 18% were seen once, and the ten largest hold 40% to 65%. The input for sequencing was PBMCs, mostly from graft donor cells, taken 360 days after TCRalphabeta/CD19-depleted stem cell transplant. Source of these receptors: a male patient between 2 and 10 years old who had a stem cell transplant for acute lymphoblastic leukemia, so the T cells may come from the graft donor.

This clonotype is medium-sized (0.01 to 0.1%) within its sample. The rearrangement links TRBV7-9 to TRBJ1-1; 7 positions match TRBD1. Germline lookup yields CDR1 SEHNR and CDR2 FQNEAQ (reference sequence). The CDR3 covers 16 residues. Germline trimming cut 6 bases from V and 0 bases from J; bases unmatched to any gene: 10. In nucleotides, the CDR3 is TGTGCCAGCAGTCCGACTGGACAGGTCTTGAACACTGAAGCTTTCTTT. As protein: CASSPTGQVLNTEAFF.

V and J are TRBV11-3 and TRBJ2-7, with 10 bases matching TRBD1. In germline, CDR1 is SGHNT, CDR2 YENEEA. Germline trimming cut 4 bases from V and 8 bases from J; bases unmatched to any gene: 2. This CDR3 is 12 amino acids long. CDR3 residues: CASSWTGGKQYF. The CDR3 DNA is TGTGCCAGCAGCTGGACAGGGGGAAAGCAGTACTTC.

This clonotype was recorded many times. The chain carries TRBV6-5 and TRBJ2-1; TRBD2 matches at 7 bases. Germline V gives CDR1 MNHEY, CDR2 SVGAGI. V shed 2 bases and J 8 bases; nucleotides not matched to a gene: 15. The CDR3 runs 17 residues. This chain's CDR3 is CASSYAPWTSFIDEQFF. The CDR3 DNA reads TGTGCCAGCAGTTACGCCCCATGGACTAGTTTCATCGATGAGCAGTTCTTC.

The chain combines TRBV20-1 with TRBJ2-7; the D gene is possibly TRBD2 (5 bases). The CDR3 extends over 14 amino acids. Per germline, CDR1 DFQATT and CDR2 SNEGSKA (reference sequence). V lost 6 bases and J lost 4, with 19 bases in between. The CDR3 sequence: CSAAPAKGAYEQYF. As DNA, the CDR3 is TGCAGTGCCGCCCCAGCCAAGGGAGCTTACGAGCAGTACTTC.

Worth noting for this clonotype: It may be a read error: a sequence one base away is much more abundant. The chain is built from TRBV7-9 and TRBJ2-7; TRBD1 agrees at 7 bases. Germline V CDR1 and CDR2: SEHNR, FQNEAQ (reference sequence). V was pared by 5 bases and J by 0 bases, with 4 bases of the junction left unmatched. The CDR3 has 14 residues. DNA of the CDR3: TGTGCCAGCAGCATACGGGACAGCTCCTACGAGCAGTACTTC. Protein sequence: CASSIRDSSYEQYF.

This clonotype was seen a handful of times. This rearrangement joins TRBV5-1 to TRBJ2-4, with D unresolved. V shed 0 bases and J shed 0 bases, with 10 bases lying between them. Germline CDR1 reads SGHRS; CDR2 reads YFSETQ. The CDR3 length is 16 residues. The CDR3 bases are TGCGCCAGCAGCTTGGCCTTCGGTGTAGCCAAAAACATTCAGTACTTC. Amino acids: CASSLAFGVAKNIQYF.

This clonotype was seen more than once but under ten times. This chain's CDR3 is CSARAETQYF. CDR3 DNA sequence: TGCAGTGCTAGGGCAGAGACCCAGTACTTC. J is TRBJ2-5 and V is TRBV20-1; D gene uncertain. The CDR3 loop spans 10 amino acids. Germline CDR1 and CDR2: DFQATT and SNEGSKA (reference sequence). Deletions cut 3 bases from V and 4 bases from J, with 3 bases between.

This clonotype was found a few times. The rearrangement uses TRBV10-3 and TRBJ2-1, with TRBD2 identical over 9 bases. Per germline, CDR1 ENHRY and CDR2 SYGVKD. The CDR3 totals 16 residues. V lost 1 base, J lost 3 bases, and 4 bases stayed unmatched. CDR3 amino acids: CAISELAGGFYNEQFF. As DNA, the CDR3 is TGTGCCATCAGTGAGTTGGCGGGAGGGTTCTACAATGAGCAGTTCTTC.

In this sample, this clonotype turned up a few times. This sequence joins TRBV4-2 and TRBJ2-3, with 13 bases identical to TRBD2. With V trimmed by 1 base and J by 0 bases, 7 bases remained unmatched. Germline V CDR1 and CDR2: LGHNA, YNFKEQ. The CDR3 consists of 19 residues. The CDR3 region has the DNA TGTGCCAGCAGCCAAGTTTGGACTAGCGGGAGAGTTAGCACAGATACGCAGTATTTT. Protein sequence: CASSQVWTSGRVSTDTQYF.

A few counts support this clonotype. V usage is TRBV20-1 and J usage is TRBJ2-4, with a weak D call TRBD1 (6 bases). Germline loops: CDR1 DFQATT, CDR2 SNEGSKA (reference sequence). The CDR3 runs to 14 residues. The germline V and J ends were trimmed by 3 bases and 0 bases, with 9 bases remaining between them. The CDR3 bases are TGCAGTGCTAGGGACAGTCTAGCCAAAAACATTCAGTACTTC. Its translation: CSARDSLAKNIQYF.

The V gene is TRBV6-1, the J gene TRBJ1-2; 7 bases line up with TRBD1. J gave up 8 bases and V 6 bases, and 6 bases lay outside the gene matches. This CDR3 spans 12 amino acids. CDR1 MNHNS and CDR2 SASEGT come from the germline V gene. CDR3 nucleotide sequence: TGTGCCAGCAGCGGGGACAGAGGAGGCTACACCTTC. Translating it yields CASSGDRGGYTF.

The J gene is TRBJ2-5, the V gene TRBV5-1; 9 nucleotides line up with TRBD2. The length of the CDR3 is 14 residues. Trimming took 3 bases from V and 5 from J; bases not matched to a gene: 5. CDR1 SGHRS and CDR2 YFSETQ come from the germline V gene. Here the CDR3 reads CASSSLAGVETQYF. CDR3 in DNA: TGCGCCAGCAGCTCTTTAGCGGGAGTGGAGACCCAGTACTTC. Full variable domain (remainder filled in from reference TRBV5-1 and TRBJ2-5): KAGVTQTPRYLIKTRGQQVTLSCSPISGHRSVSWYQQTPGQGLQFLFEYFSETQRNKGNFPGRFSGRQFSNSRSEMNVSTLELGDSALYLCASSSLAGVETQYFGPGTRLLVL.

This clonotype appeared many times. The chain carries TRBV7-6 and TRBJ2-3; the D gene is possibly TRBD2 (6 bases). The V and J ends lost 8 bases and 0 bases respectively, with 12 bases between them. CDR3 length: 14 amino acids. Germline lookup yields CDR1 SGHVS and CDR2 FNYEAQ. As DNA, the CDR3 is TGTGCCAGCGGTACGGGGACTAGCACAGATACGCAGTATTTT. As protein: CASGTGTSTDTQYF. The variable domain in full, with the rest retrieved from reference TRBV7-6 and TRBJ2-3, is GAGVSQSPRYKVTKRGQDVALRCDPISGHVSLYWYRQALGQGPEFLTYFNYEAQQDKSGLPNDRFSAERPEGSISTLTIQRTEQRDSAMYRCASGTGTSTDTQYFGPGTRLTVL.

A single count supports this clonotype. The chain uses TRBV7-2 and TRBJ2-7, with TRBD2 identical over 10 bases. The CDR3 is 14 amino acids. V shed 7 bases and J 6 bases; nucleotides not matched to a gene: 9. CDR1 is SGHTA and CDR2 is FQGNSA in the germline V gene. The CDR3 is CASTPLAGVAEQYF. The CDR3 nucleotides read TGTGCCAGCACCCCTCTAGCGGGAGTTGCCGAGCAGTACTTC.

V gene TRBV6-1 combines with J gene TRBJ1-1; D gene uncertain. The length of the CDR3 is 13 residues. The V gene's germline CDR1 is MNHNS and CDR2 SASEGT. Deletions cut 2 bases from V and 7 bases from J, with 11 bases between. This chain's CDR3 is CASSEFLDGEAFF. The CDR3 coding sequence is TGTGCCAGCAGTGAATTCCTGGACGGTGAAGCTTTCTTT.

The gene calls are TRBV25-1 and TRBJ1-1, with 7 bases identical to TRBD1. This CDR3 has 19 amino acids. J gave up 1 base and V 7 bases, and 21 bases lay outside the gene matches. The V gene's germline CDR1 is MGHDK and CDR2 SYGVNS. The DNA of the CDR3 is TGTGCCAGCATCTCAACCCGAAGACAGGGCCTTCGGTCGAACACTGAAGCTTTCTTT. Amino acid sequence: CASISTRRQGLRSNTEAFF.

This chain connects TRBV3-1 to TRBJ2-7; no clear D. The V end was cut by 4 bases, the J end by 7 bases, with 14 bases between. Germline CDR1 and CDR2: LGHDT and YNNKEL (reference sequence). The CDR3 extends over 13 amino acids. CDR3 nucleotides: TGTGCCAGCAGCCCCCGACCCAATGGGGAGCAGTACTTC. It yields the protein CASSPRPNGEQYF.

This clonotype came up many times. V gene TRBV12-3 or TRBV12-4 combines with J gene TRBJ1-5, with D possibly being TRBD1 (5 bases). The CDR3 loop spans 14 amino acids. V lost 6 bases, J lost 1 base, and 10 bases lay in between. The CDR3 loop is CASRGLVSNQPQHF. The CDR3 region has the DNA TGTGCCAGCAGGGGACTAGTAAGCAATCAGCCCCAGCATTTT.

This clonotype was observed a single time. J is TRBJ2-7 and V is TRBV6-4; no clear D. Trimming left V 4 bases short and J 1 base short, with 11 bases between. The CDR3 contains 14 residues. From germline, CDR1 is MRHNA and CDR2 SNTAGT. The CDR3 loop is CASSADSTSYEQYF. Written as DNA, the CDR3 is TGTGCCAGCAGTGCCGACTCGACATCCTACGAGCAGTACTTC.

The CDR3 bases are TGTGCCAGCAGCTTCCCTCGACTGGGGACAGATACGCAGTATTTT. It translates to CASSFPRLGTDTQYF. The chain combines TRBV13 with TRBJ2-3, with D uncertain. Germline CDR1 PRHDT, CDR2 FYEKMQ (reference sequence). The CDR3 has 15 amino acids. V was shortened by 3 bases and J by 3 bases, with 13 bases between the two germline ends.

This clonotype was seen many times. J is TRBJ2-7 and V is TRBV24-1, with 12 bases lining up with TRBD2. CDR1 and CDR2 (germline): KGHDR, SFDVKD. After removal of 3 bases from V and 5 bases from J, the junction contained 4 bases not matched to a gene. This CDR3 spans 15 amino acids. CDR3 sequence: CATSDPTSGRNEQYF. In nucleotides, the CDR3 is TGTGCCACCAGTGATCCGACTAGCGGGAGAAACGAGCAGTACTTC.

This clonotype was recorded a few times. The chain uses TRBV12-3 or TRBV12-4 and TRBJ2-1; 7 nucleotides agree with TRBD2. V trimming: 6 bases; J trimming: 4 bases; junction bases outside the gene matches: 9. This CDR3 comprises 15 residues. CDR3 coding DNA: TGTGCCAGCAGCCAACATAGCGGGCCTTACAATGAGCAGTTCTTC. Translation: CASSQHSGPYNEQFF.

The chain combines TRBV11-2 with TRBJ2-7; 8 bases are shared with TRBD1. The CDR3 length is 17 residues. Losses at the gene ends were 5 bases for V and 3 bases for J; bases not matched to a gene: 15. Germline CDR1 SGHAT, CDR2 FQNNGV. The CDR3 sequence: CASSPLRGRGPLYEQYF. CDR3 sequence (DNA): TGTGCCAGCAGCCCCCTGAGGGGCAGGGGGCCGCTCTACGAGCAGTACTTC.

This clonotype was seen ten or more times. The rearrangement links TRBV4-2 to TRBJ1-1, with a possible D match to TRBD1 (6 bases). Per germline, CDR1 LGHNA and CDR2 YNFKEQ. V lost 4 bases and J 1 base, leaving 16 bases between the germline ends. The length of the CDR3 is 16 residues. In DNA form, the CDR3 reads TGTGCCAGCAGCCCCCCGGGGGGCAGGAAGAACACTGAAGCTTTCTTT. Its protein product is CASSPPGGRKNTEAFF.

This clonotype was counted a few times. This sequence joins TRBV29-1 and TRBJ2-3; possibly TRBD1 for D (6 bases). This CDR3 comprises 12 residues. Germline assignment: CDR1 SQVTM and CDR2 ANQGSEA. Trimming removed 7 bases at V and 6 bases at J, with 14 bases between. This chain's CDR3 is CSAVQGWDTQYF. Here the CDR3 DNA reads TGCAGCGCTGTGCAGGGGTGGGATACGCAGTATTTT.

This clonotype was counted at least ten times. The chain recombines TRBV12-3 or TRBV12-4 with TRBJ2-1, with 15 positions matching TRBD2. The V and J ends lost 5 bases and 6 bases, in that order; junction bases with no gene match: 2. CDR3 size: 15 residues. CDR3: CASSPGLAGGNEQFF. The CDR3 DNA reads TGTGCCAGCAGTCCGGGACTAGCGGGAGGCAATGAGCAGTTCTTC.

This clonotype was seen many times. This chain connects TRBV5-6 to TRBJ2-1; the D gene is possibly TRBD2 (5 bases). The germline V gene has CDR1 SGHDT and CDR2 YYEEEE. Trimming stripped 4 bases from V and 1 base from J, with 9 bases between. The CDR3 covers 14 residues. The CDR3 protein is CASSLRRSYNEQFF. The CDR3 DNA follows: TGTGCCAGCAGCCTCCGGAGGTCCTACAATGAGCAGTTCTTC.

This clonotype was detected once. V gene TRBV5-1 combines with J gene TRBJ1-1, with 9 bases aligning to TRBD1. Per germline, CDR1 SGHRS and CDR2 YFSETQ. The CDR3 spans 15 residues. The junction had 11 bases not matched to a gene; V was cut back by 4 bases and J by 7 bases. CDR3: CASSAGGDRAREAFF. In nucleotides, the CDR3 is TGCGCCAGCAGCGCGGGAGGGGACAGGGCCCGTGAAGCTTTCTTT.

Only a few counts were recorded for this clonotype. The chain links TRBV11-1 to TRBJ2-7; 10 bases match TRBD2. With 3 bases clipped from V and 2 bases from J, the junction kept 10 bases outside the gene matches. The CDR3 consists of 17 residues. CDR1 and CDR2 from the germline V gene are SGHAT and FQDESV (reference sequence). DNA of the CDR3: TGTGCCAGCAGCTTGGGCCGACTAGCGGGTTCTGCCTACGAGCAGTACTTC. Translated: CASSLGRLAGSAYEQYF.

The chain couples TRBV5-1 to TRBJ2-1, with 15 bases fitting TRBD2. The CDR3 consists of 16 residues. V lost 1 base, J lost 5 bases, and 1 base stayed unmatched. CDR1 is SGHRS and CDR2 is YFSETQ in the germline V gene. CDR3 in amino acids: CASSLRTSGRDNEQFF. CDR3 nucleotide sequence: TGCGCCAGCAGCTTGCGGACTAGCGGGAGGGACAATGAGCAGTTCTTC.

This clonotype occurred a few times. CDR3 DNA: TGCGCCAGCAGCCTGCCAGGGGACGAGCAGTACTTC. Protein: CASSLPGDEQYF. The genes are TRBV4-1 and TRBJ2-7; possibly TRBD1 for D (6 bases). Trimming removed 4 bases at V and 5 bases at J, with 9 bases between. The CDR3 spans 12 residues. The germline V gene encodes CDR1 MGHRA and CDR2 YSYEKL.